This T cell receptor (beta chain) was profiled in a study of blood T cell repertoires in COVID-19. Looking at the study overall: The United States, Italy and Spain supplied acute and convalescent COVID-19 samples. In each case, the material was cDNA or gDNA derived from T cells, B-cell-depleted T cells, or PBMCs.

This CDR3 has 13 amino acids. The V end lost 4 bases, the J end lost 5 bases, and 12 bases lay between the germline ends. The germline V gene has CDR1 SGDLS and CDR2 YYNGEE. Source study methods: Estimates of nucleated cell counts were drawn from the amplification of reference gene primers. Produced via immunoSEQ multiplex PCR; TCRdb's table is partial and in-frame only. Clone size and the V and J calls come from that table; the DNA yielded D and trimming. The top ten hold around 4% of the sample, which has about 160,000 clones, roughly nine tenths seen once. Source material: peripheral blood. The clonotype comes from a woman in her 70s with acute or convalescent COVID-19. J is TRBJ1-1 and V is TRBV9, with D perhaps matching TRBD1 (5 bases). The CDR3 sequence: CASSQSRGTEAFF. CDR3 nucleotide sequence: TGTGCCAGCAGCCAGAGCCGGGGGACTGAAGCTTTCTTT.